There are a few counts of the clone carrying this T cell receptor (beta chain). Its cognate antigen is unknown. The entry originates in a study of blood T cells in healthy people across ages. V lost 11 bases and J 0 bases, leaving 13 bases between the germline ends. This CDR3 is 13 amino acids long. Germline values: CDR1 SNHLY, CDR2 FYNNEI. Primed by a sample-barcoded 5' primer and a J-beta primer mix, a second PCR proceeded for 7 to 11 cycles. One entry per CDR3 protein results from TCRdb running MiXCR on the 5' RACE reads. Of hundreds of thousands of distinct CDR3 sequences in the sample, around 24% are singletons; the top ten hold approximately 8.7%. Findings and limits, study-wide: The unsorted PBMCs prevented any conclusive comparison of naive versus antigen-experienced cells.

These records were also assigned to another study, of T cells of mothers and their children. That work states: All extracted RNA went into cDNA synthesis, about 1.4 ug per 15 ul. Slightly, though not significantly, more overlap was seen in related than in unrelated mother-child pairs.

Sequences were obtained from blood. The clonotype originates from a boy younger than 18 in good health. V usage is TRBV2 and J usage is TRBJ1-1; D is unresolved. CDR3 amino acids: CAEKPSVNTEAFF. Here the CDR3 DNA reads TGTGCCGAAAAACCCTCAGTGAACACTGAAGCTTTCTTT.